This T cell receptor (beta chain) was documented in a study of T cell repertoires in cytomegalovirus infection. Study overall: Recently described HLA-C-restricted plus well-studied HLA-B-restricted CMV epitopes were used. Public TCR beta signatures provided an indication of both CMV infection and a matching HLA type. Overall study results and limits: Clonotype analysis showed dominance of the ex vivo response by HLA-C-restricted CMV-specific TCR beta clonotypes.

Via MiXCR, TCRdb re-called the reads, giving one row per CDR3 protein. This table holds hundreds of thousands of distinct CDR3 sequences, around a third found once. Germline CDR1 SGHVS, CDR2 FQNEAQ. This CDR3 spans 15 amino acids. V shed 4 bases and J 5 bases; nucleotides not matched to a gene: 9. For this clonotype: What it binds is unknown.

Sequenced here: cultured PBMCs, sampled from culture after CMV antigen stimulation. The TCR originated in a human donor in good health (CMV status not recorded). Some clones in this sample may be carry-over from other donors' samples. J is TRBJ2-5 and V is TRBV7-8, with 8 bases identical to TRBD1. The CDR3, as DNA: TGTGCCAGCAGCTCAAGTAGGACAGGGAGGGAGACCCAGTACTTC. This sequence encodes CASSSSRTGRETQYF.